Listed here are 31 T cell receptor beta chains from one sample, sequenced in a study of blood T cell repertoires in COVID-19. TCRdb's table, derived via immunoSEQ multiplex PCR, lists solely in-frame clones and lacks some. This sample has approximately 150,000 clones, with 80% to 90% found just once. Sequencing input: peripheral blood. The origin of the receptors is a woman aged 45-59 years in a cohort sampled during active or convalescent COVID-19.

The chain couples TRBV10-3 to TRBJ2-3, with 8 bases lining up with TRBD1. The CDR3 totals 16 residues. Germline CDR1 ENHRY, CDR2 SYGVKD. V dropped 3 bases and J dropped 6; count of bases not matched to a gene: 11. DNA for the CDR3: TGTGCCATCAGTGACCCGGACAGGGCGACCCCGGATACGCAGTATTTT. Amino acid sequence: CAISDPDRATPDTQYF.

This chain joins TRBV19 and TRBJ2-6, with D perhaps TRBD1 (5 bases). The CDR3 spans 14 residues. Trimming left V 4 bases short and J 2 bases short, with 6 bases between. Per germline, CDR1 LNHDA and CDR2 SQIVND (reference sequence). DNA for the CDR3: TGTGCCAGTAGTACGACAGCTGGGGCCAACGTCCTGACTTTC. Its translation: CASSTTAGANVLTF.

The rearrangement uses TRBV5-4 and TRBJ1-2; D is possibly TRBD1 (5 bases). The CDR3 contains 15 residues. Germline assignment: CDR1 SGHNT and CDR2 YYREEE (reference sequence). V was trimmed by 0 bases and J by 2 bases, leaving 11 bases between them. CDR3 sequence: CASSLERGWNYGYTF. The DNA for the CDR3 is TGTGCCAGCAGCTTGGAACGGGGGTGGAACTATGGCTACACCTTC.

V and J are TRBV18 and TRBJ2-1; TRBD1 matches 7 bases. Germline CDR1 is KGHSH and CDR2 is LQKENI. The V and J ends lost 1 base and 0 bases, in that order; junction bases with no gene match: 3. CDR3 size: 16 residues. The CDR3 protein is CASSPRQGSSYNEQFF. CDR3 nucleotide sequence: TGTGCCAGCTCACCACGACAGGGAAGCTCCTACAATGAGCAGTTCTTC.

The rearrangement links TRBV10-3 to TRBJ1-5; TRBD1 matches at 10 bases. Per the germline V gene, CDR1 is ENHRY and CDR2 is SYGVKD. The CDR3 length is 16 residues. J was trimmed by 2 bases and V by 3 bases; bases with no gene match: 4. In DNA, the CDR3 is TGTGCCATCAGTGACTGGACAGGGGGTGGCAATCAGCCCCAGCATTTT. It is translated as CAISDWTGGGNQPQHF.

This clone was seen only once. The chain combines TRBV24-1 with TRBJ2-2, with D maybe TRBD2 (6 bases). Trimming removed 7 bases from V and 2 bases from J, with 7 bases in between. Germline V gene data show CDR1 as KGHDR and CDR2 as SFDVKD. There are 13 residues in the CDR3. The DNA for the CDR3 is TGTGCCACCAGGGGACTTAACACCGGGGAGCTGTTTTTT. Its translation is CATRGLNTGELFF.

The J gene is TRBJ2-5, the V gene TRBV7-2; 8 bases line up with TRBD1. CDR1 is SGHTA and CDR2 is FQGNSA in the germline V gene. V shed 5 bases and J 4 bases; nucleotides not matched to a gene: 12. The CDR3 contains 16 residues. The CDR3: CASSRRPQGASETQYF. The CDR3, as DNA: TGTGCCAGCAGCCGGAGACCCCAGGGGGCATCAGAGACCCAGTACTTC.

This CDR3 reads CASSYTGTVEYGYTF. The CDR3 DNA reads as TGTGCCAGCAGCTACACCGGGACAGTAGAATATGGCTACACCTTC. The chain employs TRBV7-9 and TRBJ1-2; 7 bases match TRBD1. The CDR3 has 15 amino acids. The germline CDR1 and CDR2 sequences are SEHNR and FQNEAQ (reference sequence). Germline trimming cut 4 bases from V and 5 bases from J; bases unmatched to any gene: 10. The whole variable domain, filled in from reference TRBV7-9 and TRBJ1-2, reads DTGVSQNPRHKITKRGQNVTFRCDPISEHNRLYWYRQTLGQGPEFLTYFQNEAQLEKSRLLSDRFSAERPKGSFSTLEIQRTEQGDSAMYLCASSYTGTVEYGYTFGSGTRLTVV.

The chain combines TRBV28 with TRBJ2-7, with D unclear. The CDR3 has 13 amino acids. Trimming cost V 2 bases and J 3 bases, with 8 bases left between them. Germline values: CDR1 MDHEN, CDR2 SYDVKM. The CDR3 here is CASSLLYYYEQYF. Written as DNA, the CDR3 is TGTGCCAGCAGTTTACTCTACTACTACGAGCAGTACTTC.

This clone appeared a single time. The chain is built from TRBV7-2 and TRBJ2-1, with 11 bases that match TRBD2. The CDR3 length is 16 residues. Germline values: CDR1 SGHTA, CDR2 FQGNSA. V shed 3 bases, J shed 9 bases, and the junction held 10 bases outside the gene matches. CDR3 in amino acids: CASSFWGSGGAGEQFF. CDR3 coding DNA: TGTGCCAGCAGCTTCTGGGGTAGCGGGGGGGCCGGTGAGCAGTTCTTC.

This clone was counted only a few times. The rearrangement joins TRBV7-9 to TRBJ1-1; D remains unclear. V lost 1 base, J lost 10 bases, and 16 bases lay in between. Germline CDR1 is SEHNR and CDR2 is FQNEAQ (reference sequence). The CDR3 sequence is 14 residues long. CDR3 coding DNA: TGTGCCAGCAGCTTAGGGGCCAGCGGCCGTGGAGCTTTCTTT. Protein product: CASSLGASGRGAFF.

The rearrangement uses TRBV9 and TRBJ2-5, with 11 positions matching TRBD2. V was pared by 0 bases and J by 5 bases, with 12 bases of the junction left unmatched. CDR3 size: 18 residues. Germline V CDR1 and CDR2: SGDLS, YYNGEE. CDR3 sequence reads: CASSVGSLAGGSRETQYF. CDR3 bases: TGTGCCAGCAGCGTAGGCTCTCTAGCGGGGGGTTCGCGGGAGACCCAGTACTTC.

The chain combines TRBV19 with TRBJ2-7; tentative D call: TRBD1 (6 bases). V dropped 5 bases and J dropped 0 bases, with 11 bases sitting between them. The germline V gene has CDR1 LNHDA and CDR2 SQIVND (reference sequence). The CDR3 totals 14 residues. The CDR3 protein is CASSRRGSSYEQYF. DNA for the CDR3: TGTGCCAGTAGTCGCAGGGGAAGCTCCTACGAGCAGTACTTC. The full variable domain, rest sourced from reference TRBV19 and TRBJ2-7, is DGGITQSPKYLFRKEGQNVTLSCEQNLNHDAMYWYRQDPGQGLRLIYYSQIVNDFQKGDIAEGYSVSREKKESFPLTVTSAQKNPTAFYLCASSRRGSSYEQYFGPGTRLTVT.

The genes are TRBV19 and TRBJ2-3; D is possibly TRBD1 (5 bases). Per germline, CDR1 LNHDA and CDR2 SQIVND (reference sequence). The CDR3 contains 15 residues. The V end lost 3 bases, the J end lost 2 bases, and 12 bases lay between the germline ends. CDR3 coding DNA: TGTGCCAGTAGTATTATTGCGGACAACACAGATACGCAGTATTTT. This encodes CASSIIADNTDTQYF. The full variable domain, its missing parts supplied by reference TRBV19 and TRBJ2-3, is DGGITQSPKYLFRKEGQNVTLSCEQNLNHDAMYWYRQDPGQGLRLIYYSQIVNDFQKGDIAEGYSVSREKKESFPLTVTSAQKNPTAFYLCASSIIADNTDTQYFGPGTRLTVL.

This clone was counted at least ten times. The J gene is TRBJ2-6, the V gene TRBV6-5; 8 bases map to TRBD1. CDR3 length: 15 amino acids. Germline trimming cut 11 bases from V and 1 base from J; bases unmatched to any gene: 7. The germline V gene encodes CDR1 MNHEY and CDR2 SVGAGI. CDR3 nucleotide sequence: TGTGCCGGTAGGCAGGGGGCGTCTGGGGCCAACGTCCTGACTTTC. This sequence encodes CAGRQGASGANVLTF.

The rearrangement joins TRBV18 to TRBJ2-5; weak D call: TRBD1 (5 bases). Germline assignment: CDR1 KGHSH and CDR2 LQKENI. V lost 4 bases, J lost 1 base, and 19 bases lay in between. The CDR3 runs to 17 residues. The CDR3 spells CASSLFDPTGFQETQYF. The CDR3 DNA reads TGTGCCAGCTCACTTTTCGACCCCACAGGTTTCCAAGAGACCCAGTACTTC.

This clone was detected once. V usage is TRBV11-2 and J usage is TRBJ1-1, with 10 positions matching TRBD1. The trim removed 5 bases at V and 11 bases at J, leaving 8 bases unmatched. This CDR3 is 13 amino acids long. Germline V lookup: CDR1 SGHAT, CDR2 FQNNGV. CDR3 amino acids: CASSQTGGAEAFF. CDR3 DNA: TGTGCCAGCAGCCAGACAGGGGGCGCGGAGGCTTTCTTT.

The chain joins TRBV6-5 to TRBJ1-2; D might be TRBD1 (5 bases). Deletions cut 3 bases from V and 7 bases from J, with 9 bases between. CDR3 length equals 12 residues. CDR1 and CDR2 from the germline V gene are MNHEY and SVGAGI. DNA for the CDR3: TGTGCCAGCAGTTATTCCGGGGGTGGCTACACCTTC. Encoded protein: CASSYSGGGYTF.

V gene TRBV12-3 or TRBV12-4 combines with J gene TRBJ1-5, with 7 bases aligning to TRBD1. V was pared by 5 bases and J by 6 bases, with 4 bases of the junction left unmatched. There are 13 residues in the CDR3. The CDR3 spells CASSRGRTQPQHF. The CDR3 nucleotides are TGTGCCAGCAGTAGGGGGCGCACTCAGCCCCAGCATTTT.

The chain employs TRBV6-6 and TRBJ2-7; TRBD1 aligns across 8 bases. The CDR3 has 15 residues. The germline V gene has CDR1 MNHNY and CDR2 SVGAGI (reference sequence). J gave up 2 bases and V 3 bases, and 6 bases lay outside the gene matches. The CDR3 reads CASSYLGQGTYEQYF. CDR3 DNA sequence: TGTGCCAGCAGTTATCTCGGACAGGGAACCTACGAGCAGTACTTC.

The rearrangement links TRBV27 to TRBJ2-2; 7 nucleotides align to TRBD2. Trimming took 2 bases from V and 5 from J; bases not matched to a gene: 2. This CDR3 has 14 residues. Germline values: CDR1 MNHEY, CDR2 SMNVEV (reference sequence). The chain's CDR3 is CASSLQGGTGELFF. CDR3 sequence (DNA): TGTGCCAGCAGTTTACAGGGAGGGACCGGGGAGCTGTTTTTT.

The genes are TRBV6-2 or TRBV6-3 and TRBJ1-1; D ambiguous. This CDR3 is 12 amino acids long. Trimming removed 4 bases at V and 4 bases at J, with 7 bases between. From germline, CDR1 is MNHEY and CDR2 SVGEGT. As DNA, the CDR3 is TGTGCCAGCAGTTGGTCCGGCACTGAAGCTTTCTTT. Protein: CASSWSGTEAFF.

The chain is built from TRBV6-5 and TRBJ2-5; TRBD1 matches 8 bases. Trimming cost V 5 bases and J 4 bases; bases outside gene matches: 9. The CDR3 has 15 amino acids. CDR1 and CDR2 (germline): MNHEY, SVGAGI. CDR3 in amino acids: CASSKDRDPGETQYF. The CDR3 region has the DNA TGTGCCAGCAGTAAGGACAGGGATCCGGGAGAGACCCAGTACTTC.

The V call is TRBV12-5, the J call TRBJ2-7; the D is unclear. This CDR3 is built from 11 residues. Germline V CDR1 and CDR2: LGHNT, FRNRAP. V lost 3 bases, J lost 3 bases, and 3 bases lay in between. As DNA, the CDR3 is TGTGCTAGTGGTTTTCGCTACGAGCAGTACTTC. Residues: CASGFRYEQYF.

The rearrangement links TRBV21-1 to TRBJ2-3; the table gives TRBD1 as D, unverified against the DNA. TRBV21-1 is a documented pseudogene. This CDR3 has 17 amino acids. The CDR3 coding sequence is TGTGCCAGCAGCAAACGGGGGACAGGGCGACGCACAGATACGCAGTATTTT. It yields the protein CASSKRGTGRRTDTQYF.

V gene TRBV7-2 combines with J gene TRBJ1-2, with TRBD1 matching over 8 bases. The ends lost 5 bases at V and 8 bases at J; junction bases unmatched: 10. CDR1 and CDR2 from the germline V gene are SGHTA and FQGNSA. This CDR3 comprises 14 residues. CDR3 residues: CASSTADRGYGYTF. The CDR3 coding sequence is TGTGCCAGCAGCACGGCCGACAGGGGTTACGGCTACACCTTC.

This clone appeared a single time. The genes are TRBV12-3 or TRBV12-4 and TRBJ2-3; no firm D call. There are 13 residues in the CDR3. V lost 6 bases and J 3 bases, leaving 10 bases between the germline ends. CDR3 in DNA: TGTGCCAGCAGCCTCCTAGAGACAGATACGCAGTATTTT. It translates to CASSLLETDTQYF.

V and J are TRBV7-9 and TRBJ2-3; no definite D call. Germline V gene lookup returns CDR1 SEHNR and CDR2 FQNEAQ (reference sequence). V dropped 2 bases and J dropped 2 bases, with 11 bases sitting between them. CDR3 length: 15 residues. CDR3 region: CASSLSQAPTDTQYF. In nucleotides, the CDR3 is TGTGCCAGCAGCTTAAGTCAGGCCCCCACAGATACGCAGTATTTT.

This clone was observed at least ten times. The chain combines TRBV15 with TRBJ2-2; 10 bases align to TRBD1. CDR3 length: 15 amino acids. Germline trimming cut 7 bases from V and 4 bases from J; bases unmatched to any gene: 6. Per the germline V gene, CDR1 is LNHNV and CDR2 is YYDKDF (reference sequence). CDR3: CATKTGQGVTGELFF. As DNA, the CDR3 is TGTGCCACCAAGACAGGACAGGGGGTCACCGGGGAGCTGTTTTTT.

V usage is TRBV10-3 and J usage is TRBJ1-2; D gene ambiguous. Germline V gene sequence: CDR1 ENHRY, CDR2 SYGVKD. The CDR3 contains 12 residues. V was pared by 4 bases and J by 7 bases, with 10 bases between. CDR3 residues: CAISAEGSGYTF. The DNA of the CDR3 is TGTGCCATCAGTGCGGAGGGAAGTGGCTACACCTTC.

CDR3 in amino acids: CASSLRLALAKNIQYF. The CDR3 DNA is TGTGCCAGCAGCTTACGCCTAGCACTAGCCAAAAACATTCAGTACTTC. The chain employs TRBV7-2 and TRBJ2-4; perhaps TRBD2 as D (5 bases). CDR1 and CDR2 from the germline V gene are SGHTA and FQGNSA. The CDR3 consists of 16 residues. Trimming left V 2 bases short and J 0 bases short, with 11 bases between.